Sequencing of this T cell receptor (beta chain) was carried out in a study of T cells in Graves' hyperthyroidism and ophthalmopathy. Comment on this clonotype: Its antigen is still unknown.

RNA transcripts provided the source from which TCR beta CDR3 regions were amplified. The HTBI set primed first-round TCR CDR3 RT-PCR. MiXCR was run by TCRdb on the multiplex PCR reads, yielding one entry per CDR3 protein. The sample shows about 540,000 distinct CDR3 sequences, 35% to 55% of them seen only once. The study, taken as a whole, reports: Blood also carried most thyroid clonotypes expanded above 0.001.

The TCR comes from a woman aged 18-30 years with Graves' hyperthyroidism. Sequencing was performed on peripheral blood or thyroid tissue (not recorded which).

The chain's CDR3 is CARETGVSYEQYF. The CDR3 coding sequence is TGTGCCAGAGAGACAGGCGTCTCCTACGAGCAGTACTTC. The chain is built from TRBV2 and TRBJ2-7; the D gene is possibly TRBD1 (6 bases). Trimming left V 9 bases short and J 0 bases short, with 12 bases between. The CDR3 extends over 13 amino acids. Germline-derived CDR1 and CDR2 are SNHLY and FYNNEI. The variable domain in full, completed from reference TRBV2 and TRBJ2-7, reads EPEVTQTPSHQVTQMGQEVILRCVPISNHLYFYWYRQILGQKVEFLVSFYNNEISEKSEIFDDQFSVERPDGSNFTLKIRSTKLEDSAMYFCARETGVSYEQYFGPGTRLTVT.